This T cell receptor beta chain was obtained from a study of neoadjuvant anti-PD-1 for oral cavity cancer. Some clones are missing from TCRdb's copy, which holds only in-frame ones; the method was immunoSEQ multiplex PCR. In the table there are around 30,000 clones, approximately 87% of which are singletons. Findings and caveats of the study: After neoadjuvant nivolumab, PBMC T cell clonality was significantly higher in non-responders than responders.

Comments on this clone: No antigen is known for it.

The V gene lost 0 bases and the J gene lost 2 bases, with 10 bases spanning the gap. CDR3 length: 15 amino acids. In germline, CDR1 is SGHRS, CDR2 YFSETQ. This material consisted of PBMCs, taken before nivolumab (anti-PD-1) treatment. The rearrangement uses TRBV5-1 and TRBJ2-3; TRBD2 might be the D (5 bases). The TCR comes from a person aged 35-79 years with oral cavity squamous cell carcinoma. The DNA of the CDR3 is TGCGCCAGCAGCTTGGTTAGAGGGATCACAGATACGCAGTATTTT. Translation gives CASSLVRGITDTQYF. The entire variable domain, with the rest obtained from reference TRBV5-1 and TRBJ2-3, is as follows: KAGVTQTPRYLIKTRGQQVTLSCSPISGHRSVSWYQQTPGQGLQFLFEYFSETQRNKGNFPGRFSGRQFSNSRSEMNVSTLELGDSALYLCASSLVRGITDTQYFGPGTRLTVL.